Below are 8 T cell receptor beta chains sequenced from a single sample in a study of T cell changes during pregnancy in multiple sclerosis. Generated by immunoSEQ multiplex PCR, the TCRdb table keeps only in-frame clones and is missing some. Here the sample spans tens of thousands of clones, about 93% being singletons. The starting material was CD4+ T cells from peripheral blood mononuclear cells, obtained after pregnancy. These receptors were obtained from a female donor with multiple sclerosis, enrolled in a pregnancy study.

V is TRBV30 and J is TRBJ2-7; TRBD1 matches 9 bases. The CDR3 length is 12 residues. Germline V gives CDR1 GTSNPN, CDR2 SVGIG (reference sequence). J lost 2 bases, V lost 8 bases, and 4 bases had no gene match. The CDR3: CARGQGPYEQYF. In DNA form, the CDR3 reads TGTGCCCGGGGACAGGGACCCTACGAGCAGTACTTC.

This chain links TRBV13 with TRBJ2-2; 7 nucleotides line up with TRBD2. The CDR3 extends over 17 amino acids. CDR1 is PRHDT and CDR2 is FYEKMQ in the germline V gene (reference sequence). V lost 4 bases to trimming and J lost 4 bases; unmatched junction nucleotides: 12. CDR3 protein: CASSSPGKRETTGELFF. CDR3 bases: TGTGCCAGCAGCTCCCCGGGAAAGCGGGAAACCACCGGGGAGCTGTTTTTT.

Only one count was recorded for this clone. The genes are TRBV5-1 and TRBJ1-2; D ambiguous. Trimming took 5 bases from V and 3 from J, leaving 11 bases between them. Germline lookup yields CDR1 SGHRS and CDR2 YFSETQ. The CDR3 consists of 13 residues. CDR3 sequence (DNA): TGCGCCAGCAGAGAGAACAGTGACTATGGCTACACCTTC. Encoded protein: CASRENSDYGYTF.

This clone was recorded once. V and J are TRBV30 and TRBJ2-2, with D possibly being TRBD1 (5 bases). Trimming stripped 3 bases from V and 9 bases from J, with 14 bases between. The CDR3 runs to 13 residues. Germline CDR1 reads GTSNPN; CDR2 reads SVGIG (reference sequence). CDR3 amino acids: CAWRRGTGRELFF. In DNA, the CDR3 is TGTGCCTGGAGACGTGGAACAGGCCGGGAGCTGTTTTTT.

The rearrangement uses TRBV30 and TRBJ1-2; D ambiguous. V was shortened by 0 bases and J by 3 bases, with 14 bases between the two germline ends. The CDR3 has 15 amino acids. Germline V CDR1 and CDR2: GTSNPN, SVGIG (reference sequence). The CDR3: CAWSVQLVGDYGYTF. As DNA, the CDR3 is TGTGCCTGGAGTGTACAGTTGGTGGGAGACTATGGCTACACCTTC.

This clone was detected once. The rearrangement links TRBV7-2 to TRBJ2-2, with D possibly TRBD2 on 6 matching bases. The V end lost 4 bases, the J end lost 6 bases, and 12 bases lay between the germline ends. The CDR3 covers 14 residues. Germline CDR1 and CDR2: SGHTA and FQGNSA. The DNA of the CDR3 is TGTGCCAGCAGCTGGACTATTGGGGCCGGGGAGCTGTTTTTT. Its translation is CASSWTIGAGELFF.

The J gene is TRBJ2-5, the V gene TRBV11-1; 7 positions match TRBD2. The CDR3 length is 15 residues. After removal of 0 bases from V and 4 bases from J, the junction contained 5 bases not matched to a gene. From germline, CDR1 is SGHAT and CDR2 FQDESV (reference sequence). This chain's CDR3 is CASSLAAGPGETQYF. The CDR3 DNA reads TGTGCCAGCAGCTTAGCAGCGGGGCCGGGAGAGACCCAGTACTTC.

This chain connects TRBV7-9 to TRBJ1-2; 10 bases fit TRBD1. Germline V CDR1 and CDR2: SEHNR, FQNEAQ (reference sequence). The CDR3 has 15 amino acids. The V segment lost 4 bases and the J segment 8 bases; nucleotides outside the gene matches: 10. CDR3 nucleotides: TGTGCCAGCAGCTCAGAGGGGGACAGGGGCAGGGGCTACACCTTC. It is translated as CASSSEGDRGRGYTF. Looking up the rest from reference TRBV7-9 and TRBJ1-2 gives the full variable domain: DTGVSQNPRHKITKRGQNVTFRCDPISEHNRLYWYRQTLGQGPEFLTYFQNEAQLEKSRLLSDRFSAERPKGSFSTLEIQRTEQGDSAMYLCASSSEGDRGRGYTFGSGTRLTVV.